The 14 T cell receptor beta chains below all came from one sample that was sequenced in a study of identical twins' blood T cells. A single record per CDR3 protein comes from TCRdb applying MiXCR to the 5' RACE reads. The sample consists of 350,000 to 450,000 distinct CDR3 sequences, under 30% of them appearing once. Material for sequencing was PBMCs. Receptor source: a woman aged 18 to 50 in good health.

The gene calls are TRBV6-5 and TRBJ2-2; D not certain. V lost 2 bases and J lost 2, with 24 bases in between. CDR3 length: 20 residues. CDR1 and CDR2 from the germline V gene are MNHEY and SVGAGI. CDR3: CASSYRIAGDSLVNTGELFF. The CDR3 DNA is TGTGCCAGCAGTTACCGGATAGCAGGCGATAGTCTAGTCAACACCGGGGAGCTGTTTTTT.

Only a few counts were recorded for this clonotype. This chain joins TRBV27 and TRBJ1-1; 10 bases are a match to TRBD1. Germline lookup yields CDR1 MNHEY and CDR2 SMNVEV (reference sequence). The CDR3 length is 16 residues. Germline trimming cut 5 bases from V and 0 bases from J; bases unmatched to any gene: 6. The CDR3 loop reads CASSPRTGGMNTEAFF. The DNA of the CDR3 is TGTGCCAGCAGTCCCCGGACAGGGGGGATGAACACTGAAGCTTTCTTT.

This clonotype was detected a few times. The V and J genes are TRBV4-1 and TRBJ1-2; D uncertain. The CDR3 runs to 16 residues. The V gene's germline CDR1 is MGHRA and CDR2 YSYEKL. The V end lost 0 bases, the J end lost 0 bases, and 11 bases lay between the germline ends. CDR3 region: CASSQDWKFSNYGYTF. The DNA for the CDR3 is TGCGCCAGCAGCCAAGATTGGAAGTTCTCTAACTATGGCTACACCTTC.

The J gene is TRBJ2-4, the V gene TRBV11-2; D gene ambiguous. V lost 2 bases, J lost 0 bases, and 8 bases lay in between. Per germline, CDR1 SGHAT and CDR2 FQNNGV. The CDR3 is made up of 15 amino acids. The CDR3 DNA reads as TGTGCCAGCAGCTTAAGTGGCCTAGCCAAAAACATTCAGTACTTC. As protein: CASSLSGLAKNIQYF.

This clonotype was seen repeatedly, ten times or more. The J gene is TRBJ2-1, the V gene TRBV4-1; TRBD2 aligns across 7 bases. V was pared by 8 bases and J by 6 bases, with 10 bases of the junction left unmatched. CDR3 length equals 14 residues. The germline CDR1 and CDR2 sequences are MGHRA and YSYEKL. DNA for the CDR3: TGCGCCAGCCGCATGAGACTAGCAGCCAATGAGCAGTTCTTC. Its translation: CASRMRLAANEQFF.

This chain links TRBV29-1 with TRBJ1-1; 7 nucleotides line up with TRBD1. The ends lost 6 bases at V and 1 base at J; junction bases unmatched: 8. Germline loops: CDR1 SQVTM, CDR2 ANQGSEA. The CDR3 is made up of 14 amino acids. CDR3 protein: CSVGRQGANTEAFF. The CDR3 DNA follows: TGCAGCGTGGGAAGACAGGGCGCGAACACTGAAGCTTTCTTT.

This clonotype was found once. The rearrangement uses TRBV5-6 and TRBJ2-1; 9 bases are a match to TRBD2. The CDR3 contains 15 residues. Germline assignment: CDR1 SGHDT and CDR2 YYEEEE. The V gene end was trimmed by 4 bases and the J gene end by 8 bases; junction bases not matched to a gene: 10. As DNA, the CDR3 is TGTGCCAGCAGCGGGACTAGCTTTCCTCTGGATGAGCAGTTCTTC. Protein sequence: CASSGTSFPLDEQFF.

The chain has TRBV4-1 and TRBJ1-2; D possibly corresponds to TRBD1 (6 bases). Germline assignment: CDR1 MGHRA and CDR2 YSYEKL. V was pared by 1 base and J by 8 bases, with 17 bases between. The CDR3 covers 15 residues. The CDR3 sequence is CASSQVPGANQGYTF. CDR3 coding DNA: TGCGCCAGCAGCCAAGTCCCGGGGGCAAACCAGGGCTACACCTTC.

The V call is TRBV9, the J call TRBJ1-2, with a possible D match to TRBD1 (5 bases). Germline CDR1 reads SGDLS; CDR2 reads YYNGEE. Trimming shortened V by 3 bases and J by 8 bases, and 17 bases separated the two germline ends. The CDR3 runs to 14 residues. CDR3 in DNA: TGTGCCAGCAGCGCTACCCAGGGATTTGGCGGCTACACCTTC. It codes for CASSATQGFGGYTF.

This clonotype was observed many times. The chain couples TRBV29-1 to TRBJ1-1, with no clear D. The V gene's germline CDR1 is SQVTM and CDR2 ANQGSEA. The CDR3 is made up of 11 amino acids. Deletions cut 6 bases from V and 3 bases from J, with 8 bases between. CDR3 sequence: CSVESYTEAFF. The CDR3 DNA sequence: TGCAGCGTAGAGAGCTACACTGAAGCTTTCTTT. Based on the CDR3 plus reference TRBV29-1 and TRBJ1-1, the full variable domain is SAVISQKPSRDICQRGTSLTIQCQVDSQVTMMFWYRQQPGQSLTLIATANQGSEATYESGFVIDKFPISRPNLTFSTLTVSNMSPEDSSIYLCSVESYTEAFFGQGTRLTVV.

This clonotype was picked up many times. This rearrangement joins TRBV20-1 to TRBJ2-1; TRBD1 matches 7 bases. Germline V CDR1 and CDR2: DFQATT, SNEGSKA (reference sequence). Unmatched junction bases numbered 5, after V lost 5 bases and J lost 1 base. The CDR3 covers 14 residues. Here the CDR3 DNA reads TGCAGTGCTCAGAAGACAGGGTCCTACAATGAGCAGTTCTTC. As protein: CSAQKTGSYNEQFF.

The genes are TRBV11-2 and TRBJ1-3; 7 nucleotides match TRBD1. Germline V gene sequence: CDR1 SGHAT, CDR2 FQNNGV. The J segment lost 4 bases and the V segment lost 4 bases, leaving 7 bases of the junction unmatched. This CDR3 region has 15 residues. Here the CDR3 reads CASSWRQGSGNTIYF. CDR3 bases: TGTGCCAGCAGCTGGAGACAGGGCTCGGGAAACACCATATATTTT.

This clonotype was seen a handful of times. This rearrangement joins TRBV21-1 to TRBJ2-7. TRBV21-1 is a pseudogene. The CDR3 length is 13 residues. The chain's CDR3 is CASSKLQSYEQYF. CDR3 DNA sequence: TGTGCCAGCAGCAAACTTCAATCCTACGAGCAGTACTTC.

This clonotype was observed a few times. The V call is TRBV12-3 or TRBV12-4, the J call TRBJ2-2; D is unresolved. Trimming removed 0 bases from V and 5 bases from J, with 7 bases in between. The CDR3 has 14 amino acids. The CDR3 reads CASSLAGSTGELFF. The CDR3 nucleotides read TGTGCCAGCAGTTTAGCGGGATCTACCGGGGAGCTGTTTTTT.